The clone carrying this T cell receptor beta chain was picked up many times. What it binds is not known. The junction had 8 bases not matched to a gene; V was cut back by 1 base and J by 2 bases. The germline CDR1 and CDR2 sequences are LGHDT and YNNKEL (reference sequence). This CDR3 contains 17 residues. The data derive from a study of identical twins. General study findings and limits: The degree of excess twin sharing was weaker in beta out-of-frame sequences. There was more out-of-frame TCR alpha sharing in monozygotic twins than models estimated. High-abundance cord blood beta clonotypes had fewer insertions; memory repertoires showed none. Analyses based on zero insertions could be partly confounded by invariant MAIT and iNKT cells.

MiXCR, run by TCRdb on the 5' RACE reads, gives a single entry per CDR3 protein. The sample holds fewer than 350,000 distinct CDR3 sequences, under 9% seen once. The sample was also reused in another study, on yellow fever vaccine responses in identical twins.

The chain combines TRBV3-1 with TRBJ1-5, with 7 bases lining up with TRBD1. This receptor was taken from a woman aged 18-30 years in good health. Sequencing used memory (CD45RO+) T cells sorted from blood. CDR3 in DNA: TGTGCCAGCAGCCAAGCGGGGAGACAGGGAGGCAATCAGCCCCAGCATTTT. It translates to CASSQAGRQGGNQPQHF.